This T cell receptor (beta chain) comes out of a study of graft-versus-host responses after intestinal transplantation (dated by TCRdb to 2020 to 2023). The study in broad terms: The transplants that recipients received were multivisceral, liver-intestinal, or isolated intestinal. Every recipient was given anti-thymocyte globulin induction, then maintenance tacrolimus and steroids for 3 to 4 years. After intestinal transplantation, graft-versus-host and host-versus-graft alloreactive T cell clones in the graft, circulation and bone marrow were tracked using bulk TCR-beta CDR3 sequencing. Alloreactive clones were identified by sequencing pre-transplant mixed lymphocyte reaction products and comparing them with unstimulated pre-transplant donor and recipient T cells. The cohort enrolled around 23 intestinal transplant recipients including one retransplant, and a few patients lacking pretransplant specimens were excluded. Donor T cell macrochimerism was defined as a peak of at least 4% donor T cells among recipient peripheral blood mononuclear cells. Samples from a few later patients were sequenced in-house on an Illumina MiSeq with MiXCR processing rather than by the commercial service.

Note on this clone: Its antigen remains unidentified. No clone much larger than this one lies a single base away; base qualities are absent.

This specimen's time point label, per the study, means: cells obtained before transplantation from donor or recipient. CD3+CD4+ and CD3+CD8+ populations were FACS-sorted from unstimulated pre-transplant donor and recipient cells taken from spleen or lymph nodes. Points the paper makes about the study in general: GvH clones were detected in recipient bone marrow, and some appeared earlier in ileal mucosa or blood, consistent with an intestinal mucosal origin. Conclusions were limited by the relatively low number and heterogeneity of intestinal transplant patients. Patients with donor T cell macrochimerism had high GvH to HvG T cell clonal ratios in their allografts. Peak levels of circulating GvH clones were associated with declines in HvG clones early after transplant.

CDR1 is given as MNHEY and CDR2 as SMNVEV, both from the germline V gene (reference sequence). Including cysteine and phenylalanine, the CDR3 has 14 amino acids. The retained sequence is limited to the CDR3, 42 bases, with the frame set at the first base. The junction carries 10 bases between V and J, which are trimmed by 3 bases and 4 bases respectively. The library was generated by the immunoSEQ multiplex PCR assay. In most patients, genomic DNA was isolated using the Qiagen DNeasy Blood and Tissue Kit and sent frozen to Adaptive Biotechnologies for TCR sequencing. High-throughput TCR-beta CDR3 sequencing of genomic DNA from most patients was performed by Adaptive Biotechnologies. On the study's bioinformatics: Adaptive's ImmunoSEQ software supplied the TCR sequencing data for about 18 patients, while MiXCR and VDJtools were used to process a few other patients. CD4 versus CD8 sorting errors were corrected by removing sequences found in both subsets at a frequency ratio below 5:1. CDR3 nucleotide sequences shared between donor and recipient were removed because their origin could not be assigned. To be classed as alloreactive, a clone needed at least 2-fold expansion over unstimulated cells and a minimum CFSE-low frequency of 0.002% (template counts) or 0.001% (read counts). Clones detected in sequenced pre-transplant spleen, lymph node, or MLR CFSE-low populations of the donor or recipient were defined as mappable. Cumulative frequency of alloreactive clones was calculated as a percentage of all sequences weighted by copy number. Imported from immuneACCESS, the table was reduced by TCRdb to in-frame sequences with V and J called. These copies leave out some clones; in studies compared against another copy, an unresolved V gene accounts for under half, and the cause of the remainder is not known. V, J and clone size reflect that table, while D and trimming were determined from the DNA. In all, the sample holds around 89,000 clones, and roughly 92% of those were seen once. In total, the top ten clones hold roughly 0.39% of the sample.

The TCR sequence derives from a human donor who was the organ donor for an intestinal transplant. The source material was unstimulated CD8+ T cells sorted from spleen or lymph node cells, sampled before transplant. The V and J segments used are TRBV27 and TRBJ1-5; the D segment could be TRBD1, given 5 matching bases. The CDR3 loop reads CASSLTAGNQPQHF. The DNA sequence reads TGTGCCAGCAGTTTGACGGCAGGGAATCAGCCCCAGCATTTT.